Listed here are 8 T cell receptor beta chains from one sample, sequenced in a study of cytomegalovirus exposure and HLA in healthy donors. Method: immunoSEQ multiplex PCR; TCRdb's copy keeps in-frame clones and lacks some. The sample carries under 200,000 clones, 86% recorded once. What was sequenced was PBMCs. These receptors all stem from a woman in her 30s in good health and CMV-seronegative.

The rearrangement joins TRBV7-8 to TRBJ2-2; 10 positions match TRBD2. The germline CDR1 and CDR2 sequences are SGHVS and FQNEAQ. The CDR3 covers 16 residues. V shed 5 bases and J 0 bases; nucleotides not matched to a gene: 3. This chain's CDR3 is CASSPLAGANTGELFF. CDR3 sequence (DNA): TGTGCCAGCAGCCCCCTAGCGGGGGCGAACACCGGGGAGCTGTTTTTT.

The V and J genes are TRBV4-3 and TRBJ2-7; 7 bases fit TRBD1. CDR3 length: 15 residues. Trimming took 0 bases from V and 2 from J; bases not matched to a gene: 4. The germline gives CDR1 LGHNA, CDR2 YSLEER. The CDR3 bases are TGCGCCAGCAGCCAAGAACGGCAGGGGGCCTACGAGCAGTACTTC. It translates to CASSQERQGAYEQYF.

The DNA for the CDR3 is TGTGCCAGCAGCGGCCAGGGACTAGCGGCATACAATGAGCAGTTCTTC. It yields the protein CASSGQGLAAYNEQFF. This chain links TRBV9 with TRBJ2-1, with 11 bases lining up with TRBD2. CDR3 length equals 16 residues. Trimming removed 3 bases from V and 4 bases from J; junction bases left unmatched: 6. Germline V gene sequence: CDR1 SGDLS, CDR2 YYNGEE.

The chain combines TRBV5-1 with TRBJ2-2; D unclear. With 1 base removed from V and 6 bases from J, the gap between germline ends came to 7 bases. The CDR3 is 13 residues long. From germline, CDR1 is SGHRS and CDR2 YFSETQ. This CDR3 reads CASSLSGAGELFF. CDR3 nucleotides: TGCGCCAGCAGCTTGTCTGGGGCCGGGGAGCTGTTTTTT.

The rearrangement joins TRBV9 to TRBJ2-3; perhaps TRBD2 as D (6 bases). Germline CDR1 and CDR2: SGDLS and YYNGEE. The CDR3 has 13 residues. The V gene lost 4 bases and the J gene lost 6 bases, with 12 bases spanning the gap. CDR3 in DNA: TGTGCCAGCAGCCTGGGGGGATCCGATACGCAGTATTTT. Translated, it gives CASSLGGSDTQYF.

Only one count was recorded for this clone. The V call is TRBV23-1, the J call TRBJ1-5; TRBD1 might be the D (5 bases). TRBV23-1 is filed as an ORF, its function uncertain. V dropped 11 bases and J dropped 5 bases, with 16 bases sitting between them. The CDR3 is made up of 13 amino acids. The DNA of the CDR3 is TGCGCCCCGGGGACTAAGATTGATCAGCCCCAGCATTTT. This translates into CAPGTKIDQPQHF.

The rearrangement uses TRBV20-1 and TRBJ2-5; D is unresolved. This CDR3 spans 10 amino acids. The ends were cut back, 5 bases at V and 5 bases at J, with 6 bases in the middle. Germline V gene lookup returns CDR1 DFQATT and CDR2 SNEGSKA (reference sequence). CDR3 in DNA: TGCAGTGCTCCGTTGGAGACCCAGTACTTC. Its protein is CSAPLETQYF.

This clone was detected a few times. The V and J genes are TRBV4-1 and TRBJ1-2; D might be TRBD1 (6 bases). In germline, CDR1 is MGHRA, CDR2 YSYEKL. V was pared by 3 bases and J by 5 bases, with 10 bases between. This CDR3 has 13 residues. CDR3 bases: TGCGCCAGCAGCCAGACACAGGGTTATGGCTACACCTTC. It codes for CASSQTQGYGYTF.